This note documents a single T cell receptor (beta chain) sequence. Its target is not known. The data were taken from a study of shared clonotypes between healthy human individuals. Replicate PCRs from sorted subsets contained about 200 ng DNA, which is approximately 30,000 T cell genomes. As handled by the study authors: With immunoSEQ giving junction-only sequences and no quality scores, filtering differed. Measured with immunoSEQ multiplex PCR; TCRdb has only the in-frame clones, and not every one. The D gene and trimming were derived from the DNA, and the V and J assignments and clone size from that table. The sample has around 2.5 million clones, over 85% seen once. General study findings and limits: Sorted-subset sequencing, rarefaction showed, was incomplete despite large depth. Relative to clonotypes present in all four donors, those not shared had lower generation probabilities.

This sequence was found in a man aged 18 to 29 in good health. Some clones in this sample may be carry-over from other donors' samples. Sequencing used naive CD4+ T cells from PBMCs. Subset in this sample: CD45RA+ positively selected.

The CDR3: CASSPDSAGETQYF. In DNA form, the CDR3 reads TGTGCCAGCAGCCCGGACTCAGCCGGGGAGACCCAGTACTTC. This chain uses TRBV4-2 with TRBJ2-5, with a weak D call TRBD2 (5 bases). CDR1 and CDR2 (germline): LGHNA, YNFKEQ. This CDR3 spans 14 amino acids. Trimming left V 4 bases short and J 5 bases short, with 14 bases between.